The 32 T cell receptor beta chains below come from one sample, sequenced in a study of T cell responses to AZD1222 COVID-19 vaccine (dated by TCRdb to 2020 to 2022). The library was prepared using the immunoSEQ multiplex PCR assay. TCRdb provides this immuneACCESS table in a form limited to in-frame rearrangements. Some clones are lacking; in checked studies, under half of them reflect an unresolved V gene, and why the rest are absent is not known. Present in this sample are 150,000 to 200,000 clones, around 94% of which were seen just once. Roughly 1.5% of the sample is taken by the ten largest. What the time point label conveys for this sample: about 28 days (+/-7) after the second vaccine dose. This specimen was peripheral blood, taken 28 days after the second AZD1222 dose. The receptor set was obtained from an adult who received the AZD1222 COVID-19 vaccine.

The V and J genes are TRBV27 and TRBJ2-2; the D is unclear. Germline-derived CDR1 and CDR2 are MNHEY and SMNVEV (reference sequence). The V gene lost 2 bases and the J gene lost 2 bases, with 15 bases spanning the gap. The CDR3 sequence is 17 residues long. CDR3 protein: CASSLTPGRPNTGELFF. CDR3 bases: TGTGCCAGCAGTTTAACGCCCGGTAGGCCCAACACCGGGGAGCTGTTTTTT.

The V call is TRBV5-1, the J call TRBJ2-1; 8 bases agree with TRBD1. The germline gives CDR1 SGHRS, CDR2 YFSETQ. The V and J ends lost 4 bases and 7 bases, in that order; junction bases with no gene match: 10. The CDR3 length is 15 residues. The CDR3 loop is CASSPLARQGNEQFF. CDR3 sequence (DNA): TGCGCCAGCAGCCCGTTAGCTCGACAGGGGAATGAGCAGTTCTTC.

This clone was seen once. V is TRBV5-1 and J is TRBJ2-1; weak D call: TRBD2 (5 bases). V was clipped by 5 bases and J by 7 bases, with 22 bases between them. The CDR3 consists of 16 residues. Germline CDR1 SGHRS, CDR2 YFSETQ. CDR3 residues: CASRTSQTSGGNEQFF. In DNA form, the CDR3 reads TGCGCCAGCAGAACATCGCAGACGAGCGGTGGTAATGAGCAGTTCTTC.

The chain carries TRBV7-3 and TRBJ2-7; the D gene is possibly TRBD1 (5 bases). Trimming pared 3 bases from V and 6 bases from J, leaving 9 bases between. The CDR3 is 12 residues long. The germline gives CDR1 SGHTA, CDR2 FQGTGA. CDR3 in amino acids: CASSFRGGEQYF. CDR3 coding DNA: TGTGCCAGCAGCTTTAGGGGCGGCGAGCAGTACTTC.

The V call is TRBV5-4, the J call TRBJ2-3, with D possibly TRBD2 on 5 matching bases. The V gene lost 1 base and the J gene lost 5 bases, with 17 bases spanning the gap. The CDR3 totals 16 residues. Germline V lookup: CDR1 SGHNT, CDR2 YYREEE (reference sequence). CDR3 in amino acids: CASSLRLGLGLDTQYF. The DNA for the CDR3 is TGTGCCAGCAGCTTGCGTTTAGGACTGGGCCTAGATACGCAGTATTTT.

As concerns this clone: Relative to the germline gene, one junction end is altered; a read error may explain this. This chain connects TRBV6-5 to TRBJ1-1, with unresolved D. Germline V gene data show CDR1 as MNHEY and CDR2 as SVGAGI. This CDR3 comprises 12 residues. DNA of the CDR3: TGTGCCACCGTGAATTGGTTCACTCAAGCTTTCTTT. Residues: CATVNWFTQAFF.

The rearrangement joins TRBV5-7 to TRBJ2-7; 7 nucleotides line up with TRBD1. TRBV5-7 is treated as an ORF (open reading frame) with a function not yet certain. The CDR3 is 14 residues long. Losses at the gene ends were 4 bases for V and 7 bases for J; bases not matched to a gene: 11. CDR3 bases: TGTGCCAGCAGCCGGGACAGCCTGTTTAAGGAGCAGTACTTC. Translated: CASSRDSLFKEQYF.

The gene calls are TRBV12-5 and TRBJ1-2; 10 positions match TRBD1. Germline V lookup: CDR1 LGHNT, CDR2 FRNRAP. After removal of 7 bases from V and 2 bases from J, the junction contained 4 bases not matched to a gene. The CDR3 covers 14 residues. The CDR3 here is CASAPGQGNYGYTF. The CDR3 bases are TGTGCTAGTGCCCCGGGACAGGGGAACTATGGCTACACCTTC.

V is TRBV28 and J is TRBJ1-2; a possible D gene is TRBD1 (5 bases). Deletions cut 8 bases from V and 4 bases from J, with 20 bases between. Germline V gene lookup returns CDR1 MDHEN and CDR2 SYDVKM. The CDR3 sequence is 15 residues long. The CDR3 DNA follows: TGTGCCAGCCTACCGGGTGGGGGACCGGTCTATGGCTACACCTTC. It encodes CASLPGGGPVYGYTF.

The chain recombines TRBV7-8 with TRBJ1-1; no reliable D call. Germline CDR1 and CDR2: SGHVS and FQNEAQ. The length of the CDR3 is 13 residues. V was clipped by 5 bases and J by 3 bases, with 10 bases between them. The CDR3 region is CASSLGLYTEAFF. The CDR3 DNA reads as TGTGCCAGCAGCCTCGGACTCTACACTGAAGCTTTCTTT.

V usage is TRBV6-5 and J usage is TRBJ1-2, with unresolved D. Trimming pared 0 bases from V and 1 base from J, leaving 6 bases between. This CDR3 is built from 14 residues. In germline, CDR1 is MNHEY, CDR2 SVGAGI. CDR3 sequence (DNA): TGTGCCAGCAGTTACTCTGGCAGTAACTATGGCTACACCTTC. This sequence encodes CASSYSGSNYGYTF.

This chain links TRBV27 with TRBJ2-7; D unclear. Trimming shortened V by 6 bases and J by 1 base, and 13 bases separated the two germline ends. CDR1 is MNHEY, CDR2 SMNVEV, per germline (reference sequence). The CDR3 loop spans 14 amino acids. CDR3: CASRPEYGSYEQYF. CDR3 coding DNA: TGTGCCAGCAGACCGGAGTACGGGTCCTACGAGCAGTACTTC.

The table lists this clone with a count of one. The rearrangement links TRBV12-3 or TRBV12-4 to TRBJ1-2; no reliable D call. Deletions cut 6 bases from V and 9 bases from J, with 14 bases between. The CDR3 is 12 residues long. CDR3 protein: CASSPFGGSYTF. The CDR3 nucleotides read TGTGCCAGCAGCCCTTTTGGAGGTAGCTACACCTTC.

This chain links TRBV7-2 with TRBJ2-7; D call uncertain. This CDR3 comprises 13 residues. Germline assignment: CDR1 SGHTA and CDR2 FQGNSA. V gave up 2 bases and J gave up 7 bases, with 12 bases separating them. This chain's CDR3 is CASSLKVTWEQYF. Here the CDR3 DNA reads TGTGCCAGCAGCTTAAAGGTAACGTGGGAGCAGTACTTC.

The chain carries TRBV28 and TRBJ1-5; 9 bases are a match to TRBD1. Trimming at V came to 5 bases and at J to 9 bases, leaving 8 bases not matched to a gene. CDR1 and CDR2 from the germline V gene are MDHEN and SYDVKM. This CDR3 is built from 14 residues. CDR3 region: CASSAQGAPGPQHF. In DNA form, the CDR3 reads TGTGCCAGCAGTGCACAGGGGGCCCCGGGGCCCCAGCATTTT. Drawing the rest from reference TRBV28 and TRBJ1-5, the complete variable domain is DVKVTQSSRYLVKRTGEKVFLECVQDMDHENMFWYRQDPGLGLRLIYFSYDVKMKEKGDIPEGYSVSREKKERFSLILESASTNQTSMYLCASSAQGAPGPQHFGDGTRLSIL.

The V call is TRBV28, the J call TRBJ2-2, with 11 bases identical to TRBD1. Germline V gene data show CDR1 as MDHEN and CDR2 as SYDVKM. V shed 7 bases, J shed 6 bases, and the junction held 7 bases outside the gene matches. The CDR3 consists of 15 residues. In DNA form, the CDR3 reads TGTGCCAGCACCTCAGGGACAGGGGGTCCCGGGGAGCTGTTTTTT. Its protein is CASTSGTGGPGELFF.

This chain uses TRBV2 with TRBJ1-1; D is perhaps TRBD1 (6 bases). The germline CDR1 and CDR2 sequences are SNHLY and FYNNEI. V lost 3 bases and J lost 2, with 13 bases in between. This CDR3 has 15 residues. The CDR3 spells CASSEGAYSNTEAFF. The CDR3, as DNA: TGTGCCAGCAGTGAGGGGGCGTATAGTAACACTGAAGCTTTCTTT.

V is TRBV21-1 and J is TRBJ1-5. TRBV21-1 constitutes a pseudogene. The CDR3 contains 18 residues. The CDR3 DNA reads TGTGCCAGCAGCAACCCACAGACGTCGGGATGTGGCAATCAGCCCCAGCATTTT. Translating gives CASSNPQTSGCGNQPQHF.

The chain has TRBV19 and TRBJ2-3, with 8 bases fitting TRBD2. The trim removed 3 bases at V and 2 bases at J, leaving 4 bases unmatched. CDR3 length: 15 residues. Looked up from germline, CDR1 is LNHDA and CDR2 is SQIVND (reference sequence). Here the CDR3 reads CASSISSGTTDTQYF. Here the CDR3 DNA reads TGTGCCAGTAGTATTAGTAGCGGGACCACAGATACGCAGTATTTT.

The rearrangement uses TRBV5-1 and TRBJ1-6, with 8 bases identical to TRBD1. The CDR3 extends over 15 amino acids. CDR1 SGHRS and CDR2 YFSETQ come from the germline V gene. The V and J ends lost 2 bases and 7 bases, in that order; junction bases with no gene match: 5. The CDR3: CASSLTGQGNSPLHF. CDR3 DNA sequence: TGCGCCAGCAGCTTAACAGGACAGGGAAATTCACCCCTCCACTTT.

This clone appeared once. The CDR3 loop is CAWAAGSGANVLTF. In DNA form, the CDR3 reads TGTGCCTGGGCTGCAGGGTCCGGGGCCAACGTCCTGACTTTC. The chain combines TRBV30 with TRBJ2-6; the D gene is possibly TRBD1 (5 bases). V lost 5 bases to trimming and J lost 4 bases, with 12 bases between them. The CDR3 contains 14 residues. Germline values: CDR1 GTSNPN, CDR2 SVGIG (reference sequence).

This chain connects TRBV9 to TRBJ2-2; D is undetermined. The CDR3 is 14 residues long. CDR1 is SGDLS and CDR2 is YYNGEE in the germline V gene. The ends were cut back, 0 bases at V and 2 bases at J, with 5 bases in the middle. The DNA of the CDR3 is TGTGCCAGCAGCGTAGTCAGTAACACCGGGGAGCTGTTTTTT. Amino acids: CASSVVSNTGELFF.

The V and J genes are TRBV30 and TRBJ2-1; 9 positions match TRBD2. This CDR3 region has 14 residues. With V trimmed by 5 bases and J by 4 bases, 6 bases remained unmatched. Germline values: CDR1 GTSNPN, CDR2 SVGIG (reference sequence). As DNA, the CDR3 is TGTGCCTGGTTAGAGCGGGAGGAGTACAATGAGCAGTTCTTC. Protein sequence: CAWLEREEYNEQFF.

This sequence joins TRBV28 and TRBJ2-3; TRBD1 matches 8 bases. Germline CDR1 MDHEN, CDR2 SYDVKM. V lost 6 bases and J lost 4; bases outside the gene matches: 6. The CDR3 has 14 residues. The CDR3 loop is CASRDRVLADTQYF. CDR3 nucleotide sequence: TGTGCCAGCAGGGACAGGGTCTTGGCAGATACGCAGTATTTT.

The rearrangement joins TRBV9 to TRBJ2-5; D may be TRBD1 or TRBD2 (5 bases each). The CDR3 contains 15 residues. Per the germline V gene, CDR1 is SGDLS and CDR2 is YYNGEE. V lost 1 base and J 5 bases, leaving 15 bases between the germline ends. CDR3 bases: TGTGCCAGCAGCGTATATGGGGGAAGTGGCGAGACCCAGTACTTC. As protein: CASSVYGGSGETQYF.

This chain joins TRBV5-1 and TRBJ2-5; 11 bases are a match to TRBD1. This CDR3 is built from 15 residues. Germline V lookup: CDR1 SGHRS, CDR2 YFSETQ. V dropped 0 bases and J dropped 4; count of bases not matched to a gene: 2. The CDR3 bases are TGCGCCAGCAGCTTGGTGGGACAGGGGGTAGAGACCCAGTACTTC. Amino acid sequence: CASSLVGQGVETQYF.

This sequence joins TRBV7-6 and TRBJ2-7; 7 bases map to TRBD1. Trimming removed 4 bases from V and 5 bases from J; junction bases left unmatched: 5. From germline, CDR1 is SGHVS and CDR2 FNYEAQ. The CDR3 is 13 residues long. The CDR3 region is CASSSRQGHEQYF. Here the CDR3 DNA reads TGTGCCAGCAGCTCTAGACAGGGCCACGAGCAGTACTTC.

This clone was detected only once. V usage is TRBV27 and J usage is TRBJ2-7; D may correspond to TRBD1 or TRBD2 (5 bases each). This CDR3 contains 12 residues. V lost 7 bases and J lost 2, with 9 bases in between. Germline V lookup: CDR1 MNHEY, CDR2 SMNVEV (reference sequence). CDR3 protein: CASTGPAYEQYF. The CDR3 DNA follows: TGTGCCAGCACGGGACCGGCCTACGAGCAGTACTTC.

CDR3 sequence (DNA): TGTGCCAGCAGCCCCCTCGGGGGACAGGGCAACTATGGCTACACCTTC. It codes for CASSPLGGQGNYGYTF. This chain connects TRBV11-3 to TRBJ1-2; TRBD1 aligns across 9 bases. CDR1 and CDR2 (germline): SGHNT, YENEEA. The CDR3 extends over 16 amino acids. With 5 bases clipped from V and 2 bases from J, the junction kept 9 bases outside the gene matches.

This chain joins TRBV18 and TRBJ2-7; TRBD1 matches 8 bases. The CDR3 spans 16 residues. The ends lost 2 bases at V and 2 bases at J; junction bases unmatched: 8. Germline CDR1 reads KGHSH; CDR2 reads LQKENI. This CDR3 reads CASSPLPGQDAYEQYF. The CDR3 DNA reads as TGTGCCAGCTCACCATTACCGGGACAGGACGCCTACGAGCAGTACTTC.

The chain recombines TRBV30 with TRBJ2-7; D unclear. Trimming removed 3 bases from V and 5 bases from J, with 14 bases in between. The germline V gene has CDR1 GTSNPN and CDR2 SVGIG (reference sequence). The CDR3 loop spans 13 amino acids. The DNA of the CDR3 is TGTGCCTGGAGCGCCCGAAGGTGGAACGAGCAGTACTTC. It is translated as CAWSARRWNEQYF.

This clone was seen only once. V gene TRBV18 combines with J gene TRBJ2-3; 7 bases map to TRBD2. The trim removed 3 bases at V and 6 bases at J, leaving 12 bases unmatched. Germline values: CDR1 KGHSH, CDR2 LQKENI. The CDR3 loop spans 16 amino acids. The chain's CDR3 is CASSPFLAGESDTQYF. DNA for the CDR3: TGTGCCAGCTCACCTTTCTTGGCGGGAGAGTCGGATACGCAGTATTTT.